The 3 T cell receptor beta chains listed next were all sequenced from one sample in a study of CD8+ T cells in alopecia areata (dated by TCRdb to between 2018 and 2020). The library was produced with the immunoSEQ multiplex PCR assay. RNA was extracted from all samples and reverse transcribed into cDNA as template for TCR sequencing. The clones in this table, taken by TCRdb from immuneACCESS, are in-frame only. Not every clone is retained; where verified, under half of the shortfall comes from an unresolved V gene, and the cause of the rest is unknown. This sample is represented by about 200,000 clones; more than 55% of them were singletons. Around 5.1% of the sample goes to the ten largest clones. The material sequenced was CD8+ T cells sorted from blood. These receptors originate from a human donor in good health.

The chain employs TRBV25-1 and TRBJ2-7; D call uncertain. The ends were cut back, 4 bases at V and 3 bases at J, with 7 bases in the middle. Germline CDR1 is MGHDK and CDR2 is SYGVNS. The length of the CDR3 is 12 residues. The CDR3 loop is CASSGDNYEQYF. The CDR3 DNA reads as TGTGCCAGCAGTGGCGACAACTACGAGCAGTACTTC.

The chain employs TRBV7-9 and TRBJ1-5, with D maybe TRBD1 (6 bases). Germline V lookup: CDR1 SEHNR, CDR2 FQNEAQ (reference sequence). This CDR3 region has 15 residues. The ends were cut back, 5 bases at V and 5 bases at J, with 16 bases in the middle. The CDR3 sequence is CASSDIGQSDQPQHF. Written as DNA, the CDR3 is TGTGCCAGCAGCGATATAGGACAGTCGGATCAGCCCCAGCATTTT.

The chain uses TRBV4-1 and TRBJ1-1, with TRBD1 matching 8 bases. The CDR3 has 13 amino acids. Germline CDR1 reads MGHRA; CDR2 reads YSYEKL. J lost 7 bases, V lost 5 bases, and 6 bases had no gene match. CDR3 DNA: TGCGCCAGCAGCGTACGACAGGGGATTGAAGCTTTCTTT. Amino acids: CASSVRQGIEAFF.